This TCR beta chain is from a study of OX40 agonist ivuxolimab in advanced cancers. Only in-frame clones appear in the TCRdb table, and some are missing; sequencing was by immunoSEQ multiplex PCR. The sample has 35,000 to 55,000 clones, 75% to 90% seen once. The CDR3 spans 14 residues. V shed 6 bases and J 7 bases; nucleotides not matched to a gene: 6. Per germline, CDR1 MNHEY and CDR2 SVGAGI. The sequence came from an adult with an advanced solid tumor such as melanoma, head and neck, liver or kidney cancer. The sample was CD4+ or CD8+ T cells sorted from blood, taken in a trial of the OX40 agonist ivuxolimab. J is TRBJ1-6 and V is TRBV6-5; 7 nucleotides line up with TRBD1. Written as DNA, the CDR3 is TGTGCCAGCAGGACCGGGACAGAAAATTCACCCCTCCACTTT. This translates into CASRTGTENSPLHF.